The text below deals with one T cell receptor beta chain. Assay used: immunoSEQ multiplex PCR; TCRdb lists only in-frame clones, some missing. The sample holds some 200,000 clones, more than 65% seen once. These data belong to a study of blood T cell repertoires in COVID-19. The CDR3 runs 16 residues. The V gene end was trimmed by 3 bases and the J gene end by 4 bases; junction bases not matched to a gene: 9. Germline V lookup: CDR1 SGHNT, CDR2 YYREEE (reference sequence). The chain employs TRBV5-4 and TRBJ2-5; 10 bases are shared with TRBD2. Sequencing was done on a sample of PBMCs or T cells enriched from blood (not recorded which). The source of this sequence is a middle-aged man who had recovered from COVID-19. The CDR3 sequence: CASSYTSGVALETQYF. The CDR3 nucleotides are TGTGCCAGCAGCTATACTAGCGGGGTTGCGCTAGAGACCCAGTACTTC. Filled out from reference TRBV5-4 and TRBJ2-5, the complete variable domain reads ETGVTQSPTHLIKTRGQQVTLRCSSQSGHNTVSWYQQALGQGPQFIFQYYREEENGRGNFPPRFSGLQFPNYSSELNVNALELDDSALYLCASSYTSGVALETQYFGPGTRLLVL.